The text below deals with one TCR beta chain. Amplified regions were TCR beta CDR3 sequences from RNA transcripts. The HTBI primer set served for first-round RT-PCR of the TCR CDR3. MiXCR, run by TCRdb on the multiplex PCR reads, gives a single entry per CDR3 protein. The table lists a few hundred thousand distinct CDR3 sequences, approximately 13% of them singletons. This entry comes from a study of T cells in Graves' hyperthyroidism and ophthalmopathy. Newly diagnosed hyperthyroidism, duration under 2 months, in patients aged 18 to 65. Per germline, CDR1 LGHDT and CDR2 YNNKEL (reference sequence). The junction had 10 bases not matched to a gene; V was cut back by 2 bases and J by 4 bases. This CDR3 has 19 residues.

The gene calls are TRBV3-1 and TRBJ2-6; 11 bases map to TRBD2. The clonotype comes from a woman under 30 with Graves' hyperthyroidism. Sequences were obtained from blood. The chain's CDR3 is CASSQNALAGGTGANVLTF. The DNA for the CDR3 is TGTGCCAGCAGCCAAAACGCCCTAGCGGGAGGAACAGGGGCCAACGTCCTGACTTTC.